A single sample is the source of the 8 T cell receptor beta chains below, sequenced in a study of graft-versus-host responses after intestinal transplantation (dated by TCRdb to 2020 to 2023). Libraries were made using the immunoSEQ multiplex PCR assay. TCRdb obtained this table from immuneACCESS and retained in-frame rearrangements with V and J assigned. These tables miss some clones; where compared with another copy, unresolved V genes account for less than half of the shortfall, and the remainder is unexplained. The sample includes 5,500 or so clones, with just over 70% observed a single time. About 35% of the sample is held by the ten biggest clonotypes. Sequencing used PBMCs, obtained 300 to 330 days after intestinal transplant. These TCRs come from a human patient who received an intestinal transplant, so some T cells may come from the graft donor.

This clone was observed once. CDR3 in DNA: TGTGCCAGCAGCTTAGTAGCGGGGGCTACGTACGAGCAGTACTTC. Translation gives CASSLVAGATYEQYF. The rearrangement joins TRBV7-2 to TRBJ2-7, with 9 bases aligning to TRBD2. This CDR3 comprises 15 residues. Germline V gene data show CDR1 as SGHTA and CDR2 as FQGNSA. V dropped 1 base and J dropped 4; count of bases not matched to a gene: 5.

This sequence joins TRBV6-1 and TRBJ1-5; D possibly corresponds to TRBD1 (6 bases). The V gene's germline CDR1 is MNHNS and CDR2 SASEGT. The CDR3 runs to 15 residues. V shed 1 base and J shed 6 bases, with 13 bases lying between them. In DNA, the CDR3 is TGTGCCAGCAGTGAAGAGACCGGGGGCGGTCAGCCCCAGCATTTT. Translation: CASSEETGGGQPQHF.

The CDR3 protein is CASSGVRVLRSDGYTF. In nucleotides, the CDR3 is TGCGCCAGCAGCGGGGTAAGGGTATTGAGATCGGATGGCTACACCTTC. V is TRBV4-1 and J is TRBJ1-2, with unresolved D. The V gene's germline CDR1 is MGHRA and CDR2 YSYEKL. The CDR3 covers 16 residues. The germline V and J ends were trimmed by 5 bases and 6 bases, with 22 bases remaining between them.

This clone has just a few counts. This chain joins TRBV6-5 and TRBJ2-7; D unresolved. CDR3 length: 11 amino acids. In germline, CDR1 is MNHEY, CDR2 SVGAGI. Deletions cut 10 bases from V and 4 bases from J, with 11 bases between. The CDR3 loop reads CATLSGYEQYF. The CDR3, as DNA: TGTGCCACCCTCTCCGGTTACGAGCAGTACTTC.

This clone was counted many times. The chain links TRBV6-6 to TRBJ1-2; 7 positions match TRBD1. Germline CDR1 MNHNY, CDR2 SVGAGI (reference sequence). The CDR3 is 12 amino acids. J lost 9 bases, V lost 7 bases, and 8 bases had no gene match. Here the CDR3 reads CASTDREESYTF. DNA of the CDR3: TGTGCCAGCACAGACAGGGAAGAAAGCTACACCTTC.

This chain connects TRBV6-1 to TRBJ2-7, with D possibly matching TRBD1 (7 bases). Trimming pared 6 bases from V and 1 base from J, leaving 16 bases between. Germline V CDR1 and CDR2: MNHNS, SASEGT. The CDR3 length is 15 residues. CDR3 protein: CASSAGGLGSYEQYF. The CDR3 nucleotides are TGTGCCAGCAGCGCAGGGGGGCTGGGGTCCTACGAGCAGTACTTC.

The count of this clone is one. This chain joins TRBV6-6 and TRBJ2-7; 9 positions match TRBD1. The V gene end was trimmed by 6 bases and the J gene end by 4 bases; junction bases not matched to a gene: 10. Germline V gene data show CDR1 as MNHNY and CDR2 as SVGAGI (reference sequence). This CDR3 is built from 15 residues. Here the CDR3 reads CASSDVQGAPYEQYF. CDR3 sequence (DNA): TGTGCCAGCAGCGACGTACAGGGGGCCCCATACGAGCAGTACTTC.

CDR3 sequence: CSVELTGYQETQYF. CDR3 DNA: TGCAGCGTTGAATTAACAGGGTATCAAGAGACCCAGTACTTC. The chain joins TRBV29-1 to TRBJ2-5; possibly TRBD1 for D (6 bases). The germline CDR1 and CDR2 sequences are SQVTM and ANQGSEA. Trimming pared 2 bases from V and 2 bases from J, leaving 12 bases between. The CDR3 totals 14 residues. The variable domain in full, completed from reference TRBV29-1 and TRBJ2-5, reads SAVISQKPSRDICQRGTSLTIQCQVDSQVTMMFWYRQQPGQSLTLIATANQGSEATYESGFVIDKFPISRPNLTFSTLTVSNMSPEDSSIYLCSVELTGYQETQYFGPGTRLLVL.